Each of the 24 T cell receptor beta chains below was sequenced from the same sample in a study of shared clonotypes between healthy human individuals. Assay used: immunoSEQ multiplex PCR; TCRdb lists only in-frame clones, some missing. The table records about 2.5 million clones, roughly 90% of them present only once. The sequenced material came from naive CD4+ T cells from PBMCs. Indicated subset: CD45RA+ positively selected. Source of these receptors: a man aged 18 to 29 in good health. Some clones in this sample may be carry-over from other donors' samples.

The rearrangement joins TRBV18 to TRBJ1-4; 9 nucleotides align to TRBD1. Trimming took 3 bases from V and 6 from J; bases not matched to a gene: 5. The CDR3 spans 15 residues. Germline-derived CDR1 and CDR2 are KGHSH and LQKENI. CDR3 amino acids: CASSPTTGGDEKLFF. The CDR3, as DNA: TGTGCCAGCTCACCCACGACAGGGGGTGATGAAAAACTGTTTTTT. Full variable domain (outside the CDR3, taken from reference TRBV18 and TRBJ1-4): NAGVMQNPRHLVRRRGQEARLRCSPMKGHSHVYWYRQLPEEGLKFMVYLQKENIIDESGMPKERFSAEFPKEGPSILRIQQVVRGDSAAYFCASSPTTGGDEKLFFGSGTQLSVL.

The chain employs TRBV7-2 and TRBJ1-3, with D hard to call. Per germline, CDR1 SGHTA and CDR2 FQGNSA. V shed 5 bases and J shed 10 bases, with 12 bases lying between them. The CDR3 runs 12 residues. CDR3: CASSRDSLTIYF. The CDR3 nucleotides read TGTGCCAGCAGCCGCGACTCCTTAACCATATATTTT.

The chain links TRBV4-2 to TRBJ2-4; 8 positions agree with TRBD2. The germline CDR1 and CDR2 sequences are LGHNA and YNFKEQ. With 1 base clipped from V and 7 bases from J, the junction kept 18 bases outside the gene matches. CDR3 length: 19 amino acids. CDR3 protein: CASSQVSSGQEVAFNIQYF. Here the CDR3 DNA reads TGTGCCAGCAGCCAAGTGTCTAGCGGGCAAGAGGTAGCATTTAACATTCAGTACTTC.

V usage is TRBV28 and J usage is TRBJ1-5, with a possible D match to TRBD1 (5 bases). The CDR3 is made up of 14 amino acids. Trimming took off 3 bases at V and 5 bases at J, with 11 bases between the two ends. Germline CDR1 is MDHEN and CDR2 is SYDVKM. The CDR3 coding sequence is TGTGCCAGCAGTTTGCCAGGGAGGCATCAGCCCCAGCATTTT. Translating gives CASSLPGRHQPQHF.

This clone has a single count. The chain is built from TRBV5-4 and TRBJ2-5; 8 bases map to TRBD1. After removal of 6 bases from V and 1 base from J, the junction contained 8 bases not matched to a gene. In germline, CDR1 is SGHNT, CDR2 YYREEE (reference sequence). The CDR3 is 15 residues long. The CDR3 here is CASNEKTGAQETQYF. In DNA form, the CDR3 reads TGTGCCAGCAACGAGAAGACAGGGGCCCAAGAGACCCAGTACTTC.

This chain joins TRBV5-1 and TRBJ2-6; 7 bases map to TRBD1. The V gene end was trimmed by 7 bases and the J gene end by 9 bases; junction bases not matched to a gene: 4. CDR1 and CDR2 from the germline V gene are SGHRS and YFSETQ. This CDR3 is 12 amino acids long. In nucleotides, the CDR3 is TGCGCCAGCCGACAGGGCGACAACGTCCTGACTTTC. Its translation: CASRQGDNVLTF. The full variable domain, with the rest looked up from reference TRBV5-1 and TRBJ2-6, is KAGVTQTPRYLIKTRGQQVTLSCSPISGHRSVSWYQQTPGQGLQFLFEYFSETQRNKGNFPGRFSGRQFSNSRSEMNVSTLELGDSALYLCASRQGDNVLTFGAGSRLTVL.

The J gene is TRBJ1-3, the V gene TRBV7-3, with D possibly being TRBD1 (5 bases). CDR1 and CDR2 (germline): SGHTA, FQGTGA. The CDR3 is 14 residues long. Trimming took off 5 bases at V and 2 bases at J, with 10 bases between the two ends. The CDR3 DNA reads TGTGCCAGCAGCATGGGGGGTGCTGGAAACACCATATATTTT. Its protein is CASSMGGAGNTIYF.

The rearrangement joins TRBV29-1 to TRBJ2-3, with 8 positions matching TRBD1. The CDR3 has 14 residues. Germline V CDR1 and CDR2: SQVTM, ANQGSEA. The ends lost 5 bases at V and 6 bases at J; junction bases unmatched: 10. The DNA for the CDR3 is TGCAGCGTTAGTCGGCAGGGGGCTGCCGATACGCAGTATTTT. This sequence encodes CSVSRQGAADTQYF.

The chain couples TRBV28 to TRBJ2-5; D gene ambiguous. V lost 2 bases, J lost 4 bases, and 14 bases lay in between. The CDR3 loop spans 15 amino acids. In germline, CDR1 is MDHEN, CDR2 SYDVKM. The DNA of the CDR3 is TGTGCCAGCAGTTTAAGTTCGGTAGGGTCAGAGACCCAGTACTTC. Protein sequence: CASSLSSVGSETQYF.

The chain carries TRBV5-3 and TRBJ1-2, with a tentative D call TRBD1 (5 bases). TRBV5-3 is filed as an ORF, its function uncertain. Trimming stripped 4 bases from V and 4 bases from J, with 8 bases between. The CDR3 length is 12 residues. CDR3 sequence: CARSTRGYGYTF. In DNA, the CDR3 is TGTGCCAGAAGCACGAGGGGCTATGGCTACACCTTC.

This chain connects TRBV27 to TRBJ2-3; weak D call: TRBD1 (5 bases). The germline CDR1 and CDR2 sequences are MNHEY and SMNVEV (reference sequence). The ends were cut back, 1 base at V and 0 bases at J, with 11 bases in the middle. This CDR3 is built from 16 residues. The CDR3 DNA is TGTGCCAGCAGTTTATACGGCCAGGGCAGCACAGATACGCAGTATTTT. It codes for CASSLYGQGSTDTQYF.

The chain links TRBV28 to TRBJ1-2; D may be TRBD1 (6 bases). The CDR3 has 14 residues. Per the germline V gene, CDR1 is MDHEN and CDR2 is SYDVKM. The V end was cut by 3 bases, the J end by 2 bases, with 10 bases between. CDR3 loop: CASSLGGANYGYTF. For the CDR3, the DNA is TGTGCCAGCAGTTTGGGGGGGGCAAACTATGGCTACACCTTC.

The CDR3 nucleotides are TGCGCCAGCAGCCCGACTAGCGAGAGCTCCTACAATGAGCAGTTCTTC. This translates into CASSPTSESSYNEQFF. V gene TRBV5-1 combines with J gene TRBJ2-1; 8 positions match TRBD2. Trimming removed 4 bases from V and 0 bases from J; junction bases left unmatched: 6. Per germline, CDR1 SGHRS and CDR2 YFSETQ. The length of the CDR3 is 16 residues. The variable domain in full, completed from reference TRBV5-1 and TRBJ2-1, reads KAGVTQTPRYLIKTRGQQVTLSCSPISGHRSVSWYQQTPGQGLQFLFEYFSETQRNKGNFPGRFSGRQFSNSRSEMNVSTLELGDSALYLCASSPTSESSYNEQFFGPGTRLTVL.

This chain links TRBV7-4 with TRBJ2-7; 15 positions match TRBD2. Germline lookup yields CDR1 SGHVT and CDR2 SQSDAQ. The CDR3 extends over 16 amino acids. J lost 5 bases, V lost 5 bases, and 7 bases had no gene match. Here the CDR3 DNA reads TGTGCCAGCAGCACCCGTTGGACTAGCGGGAGGGACGAGCAGTACTTC. Protein product: CASSTRWTSGRDEQYF.

The chain has TRBV28 and TRBJ1-2, with D possibly matching TRBD1 (5 bases). The CDR3 runs 16 residues. V lost 5 bases and J lost 4, with 20 bases in between. The germline V gene encodes CDR1 MDHEN and CDR2 SYDVKM. The CDR3 loop is CASSLFRDGKRYGYTF. The CDR3 coding sequence is TGTGCCAGCAGTCTATTCAGGGACGGTAAGCGCTATGGCTACACCTTC.

The J gene is TRBJ2-5, the V gene TRBV2; 12 positions match TRBD1. Germline assignment: CDR1 SNHLY and CDR2 FYNNEI. Trimming took 6 bases from V and 8 from J; bases not matched to a gene: 10. CDR3 length equals 15 residues. The CDR3 here is CASSNSRGTGGTQYF. The DNA for the CDR3 is TGTGCCAGCAGCAATTCCCGAGGGACAGGGGGCACCCAGTACTTC.

As concerns this clone: Other nucleotide sequences in the sample specify the same CDR3. The J gene is TRBJ1-6, the V gene TRBV6-5, with D unclear. Germline CDR1 reads MNHEY; CDR2 reads SVGAGI. The CDR3 is made up of 13 amino acids. Trimming left V 2 bases short and J 8 bases short, with 7 bases between. The CDR3 DNA follows: TGTGCCAGCAGTTACGAGAGCTATTCACCCCTCCACTTT. The encoded protein is CASSYESYSPLHF.

CDR3 nucleotide sequence: TGCAGCGTTGAAGATGACGGCTACACCTTC. Translating it yields CSVEDDGYTF. The chain uses TRBV29-1 and TRBJ1-2; D is undetermined. Germline CDR1 and CDR2: SQVTM and ANQGSEA. V lost 0 bases, J lost 8 bases, and 4 bases lay in between. This CDR3 spans 10 amino acids. The entire variable domain, with the rest obtained from reference TRBV29-1 and TRBJ1-2, is as follows: SAVISQKPSRDICQRGTSLTIQCQVDSQVTMMFWYRQQPGQSLTLIATANQGSEATYESGFVIDKFPISRPNLTFSTLTVSNMSPEDSSIYLCSVEDDGYTFGSGTRLTVV.

This chain joins TRBV27 and TRBJ2-7; 8 bases fit TRBD2. This CDR3 comprises 15 residues. The V and J ends lost 3 bases and 1 base, in that order; junction bases with no gene match: 5. CDR1 is MNHEY and CDR2 is SMNVEV in the germline V gene (reference sequence). The CDR3 spells CASSFGAGDSYEQYF. The CDR3 DNA reads TGTGCCAGCAGTTTCGGAGCGGGAGATTCCTACGAGCAGTACTTC.

In its sample, this clone was seen once. The chain has TRBV9 and TRBJ1-4, with 10 bases fitting TRBD1. The germline CDR1 and CDR2 sequences are SGDLS and YYNGEE. This CDR3 contains 15 residues. Unmatched junction bases numbered 8, after V lost 4 bases and J lost 8 bases. The CDR3 coding sequence is TGTGCCAGCAGCCCGCCCGGGACAGGGGCCGAAAAACTGTTTTTT. It encodes CASSPPGTGAEKLFF. The variable domain in full, completed from reference TRBV9 and TRBJ1-4, reads DSGVTQTPKHLITATGQRVTLRCSPRSGDLSVYWYQQSLDQGLQFLIQYYNGEERAKGNILERFSAQQFPDLHSELNLSSLELGDSALYFCASSPPGTGAEKLFFGSGTQLSVL.

The rearrangement links TRBV28 to TRBJ1-5; D might be TRBD1 (5 bases). This CDR3 comprises 15 residues. CDR1 and CDR2 from the germline V gene are MDHEN and SYDVKM. Trimming left V 4 bases short and J 0 bases short, with 10 bases between. The CDR3 DNA sequence: TGTGCCAGCAGTTCCCTGGGGGATAGCAATCAGCCCCAGCATTTT. Translation gives CASSSLGDSNQPQHF.

The chain links TRBV4-1 to TRBJ2-3; TRBD2 agrees at 7 bases. The CDR3 is made up of 15 amino acids. CDR1 MGHRA and CDR2 YSYEKL come from the germline V gene. The V and J ends lost 4 bases and 4 bases, in that order; junction bases with no gene match: 8. This CDR3 reads CASSPGTTRADTQYF. CDR3 DNA: TGCGCCAGCAGCCCAGGGACTACCCGGGCAGATACGCAGTATTTT.

Here the CDR3 DNA reads TGTGCCAGTAGTTGGGGGGCCCGACAAGAGACCCAGTACTTC. It translates to CASSWGARQETQYF. The chain combines TRBV19 with TRBJ2-5; D tentatively reads TRBD1 or TRBD2 (6 bases each). Trimming stripped 5 bases from V and 2 bases from J, with 12 bases between. The length of the CDR3 is 14 residues. The germline V gene has CDR1 LNHDA and CDR2 SQIVND (reference sequence).

The rearrangement joins TRBV25-1 to TRBJ2-1; 7 nucleotides line up with TRBD1. V shed 10 bases and J 6 bases; nucleotides not matched to a gene: 9. From germline, CDR1 is MGHDK and CDR2 SYGVNS. The CDR3 totals 13 residues. The CDR3 here is CATAQAGGNEQFF. CDR3 DNA sequence: TGTGCCACCGCACAGGCAGGGGGCAATGAGCAGTTCTTC.